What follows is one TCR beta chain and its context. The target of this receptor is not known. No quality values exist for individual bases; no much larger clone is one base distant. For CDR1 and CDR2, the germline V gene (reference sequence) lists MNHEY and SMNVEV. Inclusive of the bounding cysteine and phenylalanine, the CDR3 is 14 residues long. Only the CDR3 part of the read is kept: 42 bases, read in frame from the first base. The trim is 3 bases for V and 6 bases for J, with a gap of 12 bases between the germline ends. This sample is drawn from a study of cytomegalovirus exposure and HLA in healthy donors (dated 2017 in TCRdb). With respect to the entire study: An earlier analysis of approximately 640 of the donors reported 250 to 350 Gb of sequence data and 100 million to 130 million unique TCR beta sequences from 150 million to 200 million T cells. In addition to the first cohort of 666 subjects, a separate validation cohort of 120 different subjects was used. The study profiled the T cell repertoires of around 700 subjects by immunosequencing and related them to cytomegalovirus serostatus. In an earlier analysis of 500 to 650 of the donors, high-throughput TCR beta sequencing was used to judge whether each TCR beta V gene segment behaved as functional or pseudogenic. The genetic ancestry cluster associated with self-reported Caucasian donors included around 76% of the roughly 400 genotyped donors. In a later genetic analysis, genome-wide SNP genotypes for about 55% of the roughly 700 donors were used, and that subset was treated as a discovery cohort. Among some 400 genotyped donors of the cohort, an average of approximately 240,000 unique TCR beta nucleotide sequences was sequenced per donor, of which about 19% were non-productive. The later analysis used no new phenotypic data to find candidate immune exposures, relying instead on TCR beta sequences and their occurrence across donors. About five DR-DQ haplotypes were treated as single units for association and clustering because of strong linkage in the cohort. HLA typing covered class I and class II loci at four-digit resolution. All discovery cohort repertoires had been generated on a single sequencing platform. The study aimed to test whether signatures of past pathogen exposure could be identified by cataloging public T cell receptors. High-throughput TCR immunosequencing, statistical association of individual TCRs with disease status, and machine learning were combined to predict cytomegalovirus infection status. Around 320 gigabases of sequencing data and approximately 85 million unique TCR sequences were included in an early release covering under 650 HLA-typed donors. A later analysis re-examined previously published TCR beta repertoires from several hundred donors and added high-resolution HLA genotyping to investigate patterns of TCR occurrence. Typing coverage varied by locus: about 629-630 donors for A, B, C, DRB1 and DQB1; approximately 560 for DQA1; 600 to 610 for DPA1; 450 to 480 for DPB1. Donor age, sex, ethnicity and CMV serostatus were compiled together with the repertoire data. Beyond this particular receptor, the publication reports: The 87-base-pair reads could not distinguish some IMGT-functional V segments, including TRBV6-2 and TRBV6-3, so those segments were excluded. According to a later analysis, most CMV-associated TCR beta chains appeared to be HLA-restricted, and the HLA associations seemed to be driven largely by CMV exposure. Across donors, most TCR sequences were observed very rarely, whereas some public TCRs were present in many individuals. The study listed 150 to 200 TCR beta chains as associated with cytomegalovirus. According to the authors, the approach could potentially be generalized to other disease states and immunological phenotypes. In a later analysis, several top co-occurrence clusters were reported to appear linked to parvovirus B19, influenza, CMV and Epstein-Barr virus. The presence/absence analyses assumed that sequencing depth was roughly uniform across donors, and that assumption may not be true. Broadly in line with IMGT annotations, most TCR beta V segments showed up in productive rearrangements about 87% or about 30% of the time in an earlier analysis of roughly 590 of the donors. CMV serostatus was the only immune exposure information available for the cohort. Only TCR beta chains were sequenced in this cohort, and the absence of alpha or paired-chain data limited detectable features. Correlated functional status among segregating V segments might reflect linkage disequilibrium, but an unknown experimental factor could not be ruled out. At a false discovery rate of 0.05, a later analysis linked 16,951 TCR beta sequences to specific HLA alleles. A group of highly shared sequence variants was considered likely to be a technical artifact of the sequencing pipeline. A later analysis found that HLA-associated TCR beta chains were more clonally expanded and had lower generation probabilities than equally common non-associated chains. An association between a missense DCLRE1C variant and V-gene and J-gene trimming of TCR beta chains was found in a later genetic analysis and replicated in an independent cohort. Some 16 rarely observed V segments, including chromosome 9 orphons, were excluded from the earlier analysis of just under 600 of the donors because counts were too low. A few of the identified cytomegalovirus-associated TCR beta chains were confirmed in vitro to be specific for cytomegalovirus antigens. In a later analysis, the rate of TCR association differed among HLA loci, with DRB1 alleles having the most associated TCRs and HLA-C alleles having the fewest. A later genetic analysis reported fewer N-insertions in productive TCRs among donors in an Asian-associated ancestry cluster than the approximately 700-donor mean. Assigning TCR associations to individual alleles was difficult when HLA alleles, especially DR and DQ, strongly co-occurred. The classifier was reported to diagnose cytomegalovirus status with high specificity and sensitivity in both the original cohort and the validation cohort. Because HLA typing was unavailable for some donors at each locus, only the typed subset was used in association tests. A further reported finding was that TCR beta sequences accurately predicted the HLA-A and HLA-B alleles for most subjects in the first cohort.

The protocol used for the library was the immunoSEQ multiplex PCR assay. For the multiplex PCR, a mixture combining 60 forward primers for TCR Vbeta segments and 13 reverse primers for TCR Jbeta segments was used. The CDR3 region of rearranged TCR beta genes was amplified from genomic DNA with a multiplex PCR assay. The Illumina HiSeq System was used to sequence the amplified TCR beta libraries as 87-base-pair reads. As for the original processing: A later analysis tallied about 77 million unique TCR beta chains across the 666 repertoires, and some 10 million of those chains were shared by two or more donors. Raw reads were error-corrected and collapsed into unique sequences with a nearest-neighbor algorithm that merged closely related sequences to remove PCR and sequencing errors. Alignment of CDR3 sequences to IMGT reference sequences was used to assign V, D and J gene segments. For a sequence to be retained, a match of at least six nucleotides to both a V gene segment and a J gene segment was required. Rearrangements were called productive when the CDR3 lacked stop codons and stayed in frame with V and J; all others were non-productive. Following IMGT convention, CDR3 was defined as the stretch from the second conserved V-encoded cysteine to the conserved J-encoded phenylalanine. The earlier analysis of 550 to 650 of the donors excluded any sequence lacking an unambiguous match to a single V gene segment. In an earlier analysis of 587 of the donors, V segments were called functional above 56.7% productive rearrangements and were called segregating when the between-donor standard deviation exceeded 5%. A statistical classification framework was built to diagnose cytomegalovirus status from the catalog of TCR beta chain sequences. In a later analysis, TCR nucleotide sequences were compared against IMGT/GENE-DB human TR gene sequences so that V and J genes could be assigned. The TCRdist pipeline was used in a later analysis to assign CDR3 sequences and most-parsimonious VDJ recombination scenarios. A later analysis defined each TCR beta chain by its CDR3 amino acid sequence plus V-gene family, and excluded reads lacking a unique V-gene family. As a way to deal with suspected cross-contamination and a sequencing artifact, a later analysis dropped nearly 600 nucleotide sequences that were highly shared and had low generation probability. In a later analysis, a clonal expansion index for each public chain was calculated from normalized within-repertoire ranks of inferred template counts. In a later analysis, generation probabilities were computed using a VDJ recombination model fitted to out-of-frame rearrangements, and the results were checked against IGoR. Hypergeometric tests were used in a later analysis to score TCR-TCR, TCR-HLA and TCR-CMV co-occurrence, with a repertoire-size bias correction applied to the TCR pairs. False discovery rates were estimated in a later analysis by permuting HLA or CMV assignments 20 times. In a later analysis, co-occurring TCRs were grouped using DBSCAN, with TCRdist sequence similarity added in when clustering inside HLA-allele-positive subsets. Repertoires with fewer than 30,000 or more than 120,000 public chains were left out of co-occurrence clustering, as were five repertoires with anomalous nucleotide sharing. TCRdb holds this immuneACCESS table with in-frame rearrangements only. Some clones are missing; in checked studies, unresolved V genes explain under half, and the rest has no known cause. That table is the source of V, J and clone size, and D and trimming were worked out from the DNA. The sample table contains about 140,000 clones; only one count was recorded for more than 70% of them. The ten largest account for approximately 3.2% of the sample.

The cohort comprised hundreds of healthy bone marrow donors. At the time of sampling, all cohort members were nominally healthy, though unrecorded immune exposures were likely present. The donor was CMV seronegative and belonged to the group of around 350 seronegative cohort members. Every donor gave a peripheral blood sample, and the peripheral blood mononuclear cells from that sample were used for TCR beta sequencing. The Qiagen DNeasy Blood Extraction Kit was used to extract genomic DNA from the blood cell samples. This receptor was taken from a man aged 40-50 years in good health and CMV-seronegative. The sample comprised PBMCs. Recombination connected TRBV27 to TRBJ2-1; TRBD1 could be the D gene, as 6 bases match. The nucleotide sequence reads TGTGCCAGCAGTTTCGAACAGGGTTCCAATGAGCAGTTCTTC. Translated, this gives CASSFEQGSNEQFF.